The 28 T cell receptor beta chains below all came from one sample that was sequenced in a study of T cells in Graves' hyperthyroidism and ophthalmopathy. It was RNA transcripts that yielded the amplified TCR beta CDR3 regions. TCR CDR3 regions were first amplified by RT-PCR with HTBI primers. TCRdb used MiXCR to reprocess the multiplex PCR reads, holding one entry per CDR3 protein. Here the sample spans about 480,000 distinct CDR3 sequences, around 14% being singletons. Sequenced material: blood. These TCRs come from a woman between 18 and 29 years old with Graves' hyperthyroidism.

This clonotype occurred many times. This chain joins TRBV6-1 and TRBJ2-5, with TRBD2 identical over 7 bases. CDR3 size: 13 residues. V was clipped by 7 bases and J by 3 bases; unmatched bases: 5. Germline assignment: CDR1 MNHNS and CDR2 SASEGT. The CDR3 bases are TGTGCCAGCACTGGGGGGGGGGAAGAGACCCAGTACTTC. Translation: CASTGGGEETQYF.

This clonotype occurred many times. The chain combines TRBV3-1 with TRBJ2-2, with 10 nucleotides matching TRBD2. The CDR3 covers 16 residues. Germline V gives CDR1 LGHDT, CDR2 YNNKEL (reference sequence). The V segment lost 6 bases and the J segment 4 bases; nucleotides outside the gene matches: 8. This chain's CDR3 is CASRPGTSALTGELFF. For the CDR3, the DNA is TGTGCCAGCAGACCCGGGACTAGCGCTCTCACCGGGGAGCTGTTTTTT.

In its sample, this clonotype was seen many times. The J gene is TRBJ2-2, the V gene TRBV7-9; a possible D gene is TRBD2 (5 bases). Germline assignment: CDR1 SEHNR and CDR2 FQNEAQ (reference sequence). The V gene lost 6 bases and the J gene lost 0 bases, with 8 bases spanning the gap. The CDR3 is 14 amino acids. The CDR3 DNA is TGTGCCAGCAGTCCTAGCCCGAACACCGGGGAGCTGTTTTTT. It translates to CASSPSPNTGELFF.

The chain joins TRBV5-1 to TRBJ1-4; the D is unclear. V gave up 0 bases and J gave up 6 bases, with 9 bases separating them. Germline-derived CDR1 and CDR2 are SGHRS and YFSETQ. This CDR3 region has 14 residues. In DNA form, the CDR3 reads TGCGCCAGCAGCTTGGGGCAGTCTGATGAAAAACTGTTTTTT. Its translation: CASSLGQSDEKLFF.

The chain joins TRBV5-4 to TRBJ2-7; TRBD2 matches 9 bases. CDR1 and CDR2 (germline): SGHNT, YYREEE (reference sequence). The CDR3 covers 14 residues. V lost 4 bases and J lost 2; bases outside the gene matches: 4. The DNA for the CDR3 is TGTGCCAGCAGCCTAAGCGGGAGGCCCTACGAGCAGTACTTC. This translates into CASSLSGRPYEQYF.

With regard to this clonotype: Given a much more abundant clone one base away, this may be a read error. The J gene is TRBJ2-1, the V gene TRBV11-2; the D gene is possibly TRBD2 (5 bases). V dropped 6 bases and J dropped 2 bases, with 14 bases sitting between them. The germline V gene has CDR1 SGHAT and CDR2 FQNNGV. The CDR3 runs 15 residues. The CDR3 protein is CASRVQRGTYNEQFF. As DNA, the CDR3 is TGTGCCAGCAGAGTCCAGAGAGGGACCTACAATGAGCAGTTCTTC.

This clonotype has at least ten counts. The chain recombines TRBV12-3 or TRBV12-4 with TRBJ2-3; D is ambiguous. Between the trimmed V and J ends, which lost 3 bases and 5 bases, there was a span of 6 bases. The CDR3 consists of 12 residues. The CDR3 here is CASSFAVDTQYF. In DNA form, the CDR3 reads TGTGCCAGCAGTTTCGCGGTAGATACGCAGTATTTT.

This clonotype appeared many times. V gene TRBV5-1 combines with J gene TRBJ1-1; possible D gene TRBD1, 5 bases. V was trimmed by 0 bases and J by 4 bases, leaving 13 bases between them. There are 15 residues in the CDR3. Germline V gene lookup returns CDR1 SGHRS and CDR2 YFSETQ. CDR3 amino acids: CASSLAGAPTTEAFF. The CDR3, as DNA: TGCGCCAGCAGCTTGGCCGGGGCGCCCACCACTGAAGCTTTCTTT.

The chain joins TRBV18 to TRBJ1-1; 10 nucleotides line up with TRBD1. The CDR3 totals 14 residues. V dropped 3 bases and J dropped 6; count of bases not matched to a gene: 4. The germline CDR1 and CDR2 sequences are KGHSH and LQKENI. The CDR3 loop reads CASSPGQGRPEAFF. For the CDR3, the DNA is TGTGCCAGCTCACCGGGACAGGGGAGGCCTGAAGCTTTCTTT.

V is TRBV6-2 or TRBV6-3 and J is TRBJ1-1; perhaps TRBD1 as D (6 bases). The V gene's germline CDR1 is MNHEY and CDR2 SVGEGT. CDR3 size: 15 residues. The V and J ends lost 2 bases and 5 bases respectively, with 15 bases between them. In DNA form, the CDR3 reads TGTGCCAGCAGTTACACGGGGGGCTGGCAAACTGAAGCTTTCTTT. Its translation is CASSYTGGWQTEAFF.

The CDR3: CASSLLDLAGLQETQYF. The CDR3 DNA follows: TGTGCCAGCAGCTTATTAGATCTAGCGGGTCTCCAAGAGACCCAGTACTTC. The chain links TRBV7-2 to TRBJ2-5; 8 positions match TRBD2. This CDR3 is 17 amino acids long. Germline V gene lookup returns CDR1 SGHTA and CDR2 FQGNSA. The junction had 9 bases not matched to a gene; V was cut back by 2 bases and J by 1 base. Together with reference TRBV7-2 and TRBJ2-5, the CDR3 gives the full variable domain: GAGVSQSPSNKVTEKGKDVELRCDPISGHTALYWYRQSLGQGLEFLIYFQGNSAPDKSGLPSDRFSAERTGGSVSTLTIQRTQQEDSAVYLCASSLLDLAGLQETQYFGPGTRLLVL.

Concerning this clonotype itself: A much larger clone lies a single base off, so this may be a read error. The gene calls are TRBV11-2 and TRBJ2-7; no clear D gene. This CDR3 is 13 amino acids long. The V and J ends lost 0 bases and 1 base respectively, with 4 bases between them. Germline CDR1 and CDR2: SGHAT and FQNNGV. The CDR3 here is CASSLEVSYEQYF. The CDR3 DNA reads as TGTGCCAGCAGCTTAGAGGTATCCTACGAGCAGTACTTC.

The V call is TRBV28, the J call TRBJ2-1; TRBD2 matches 7 bases. Losses at the gene ends were 10 bases for V and 10 bases for J; bases not matched to a gene: 16. This CDR3 is 14 amino acids long. Looked up from germline, CDR1 is MDHEN and CDR2 is SYDVKM. The CDR3 spells CATESGTTLWEQFF. The DNA for the CDR3 is TGTGCCACCGAATCCGGGACTACGCTATGGGAGCAGTTCTTC.

Concerning this clonotype: A much larger clone sits a single nucleotide away, making a read error possible. The chain combines TRBV29-1 with TRBJ1-1; D ambiguous. Germline values: CDR1 SQVTM, CDR2 ANQGSEA. V was pared by 7 bases and J by 5 bases, with 20 bases between. The CDR3 sequence is 14 residues long. The CDR3 nucleotides are TGCAGCGCCCGGATTGCCGGGTGCGAAACTGAAGCTTTCTTT. Encoded protein: CSARIAGCETEAFF.

CDR3 loop: CASSIGNIQYF. The CDR3 nucleotides are TGTGCCAGTAGTATAGGAAACATTCAGTACTTC. The J gene is TRBJ2-4, the V gene TRBV19, with D unclear. The CDR3 has 11 amino acids. Between the trimmed V and J ends, which lost 1 base and 6 bases, there was a span of 1 base. Germline assignment: CDR1 LNHDA and CDR2 SQIVND (reference sequence). Full variable domain (outside the CDR3, taken from reference TRBV19 and TRBJ2-4): DGGITQSPKYLFRKEGQNVTLSCEQNLNHDAMYWYRQDPGQGLRLIYYSQIVNDFQKGDIAEGYSVSREKKESFPLTVTSAQKNPTAFYLCASSIGNIQYFGAGTRLSVL.

This clonotype was seen ten or more times. The chain couples TRBV12-3 or TRBV12-4 to TRBJ2-5; no clear D. CDR3 size: 15 residues. With 1 base removed from V and 2 bases from J, the gap between germline ends came to 11 bases. In nucleotides, the CDR3 is TGTGCCAGCAGTTTAGAGGCATCTACTCAAGAGACCCAGTACTTC. Its translation: CASSLEASTQETQYF.

This clonotype was seen many times. The V call is TRBV5-5, the J call TRBJ1-6, with D unclear. CDR1 and CDR2 (germline): SGHKS, YYEKEE (reference sequence). This CDR3 contains 20 residues. Trimming removed 1 base from V and 8 bases from J, with 28 bases in between. CDR3 nucleotide sequence: TGTGCCAGCAGCTTGTCCCCGTCCTATAACCATCGGAAAGGAGATTCACCCCTCCACTTT. This translates into CASSLSPSYNHRKGDSPLHF.

This clonotype was seen at least ten times. V is TRBV6-1 and J is TRBJ2-1; tentative D call: TRBD2 (5 bases). Germline CDR1 reads MNHNS; CDR2 reads SASEGT. This CDR3 has 17 residues. Trimming stripped 2 bases from V and 2 bases from J, with 16 bases between. The CDR3 region has the DNA TGTGCCAGCAGTGAACTGGCGGGTACCTCCCCCTACAATGAGCAGTTCTTC. It codes for CASSELAGTSPYNEQFF.

This clonotype has ten or more counts. The J gene is TRBJ1-5, the V gene TRBV12-3 or TRBV12-4; D is unresolved. Trimming removed 3 bases at V and 5 bases at J, with 5 bases between. CDR3 size: 12 residues. CDR3 in amino acids: CASSFADQPQHF. CDR3 DNA: TGTGCCAGCAGTTTCGCCGATCAGCCCCAGCATTTT.

The CDR3 coding sequence is TGTCTAGCAGCAGGGGCAGCTTTCTTT. Amino acids: CLAAGAAFF. The chain uses TRBV2 and TRBJ1-1; D is perhaps TRBD1 (6 bases). This CDR3 is 9 amino acids long. CDR1 is SNHLY, CDR2 FYNNEI, per germline.

The chain combines TRBV12-3 or TRBV12-4 with TRBJ1-1; possibly TRBD1 for D (5 bases). Between the trimmed V and J ends, which lost 7 bases and 0 bases, there was a span of 9 bases. CDR3 size: 13 residues. CDR3 in DNA: TGTGCCAGCAAACCGGGACTGAACACTGAAGCTTTCTTT. As protein: CASKPGLNTEAFF.

This clonotype occurred many times. J is TRBJ1-5 and V is TRBV24-1; 10 nucleotides align to TRBD1. The CDR3 spans 17 residues. Germline values: CDR1 KGHDR, CDR2 SFDVKD. V shed 4 bases, J shed 4 bases, and the junction held 9 bases outside the gene matches. CDR3 bases: TGTGCCACCAGTGACGGGGACAGGGGCCTGGGGAATCAGCCCCAGCATTTT. Translated, it gives CATSDGDRGLGNQPQHF.

This sequence joins TRBV13 and TRBJ2-4; 10 nucleotides align to TRBD2. The CDR3 is made up of 16 amino acids. Germline V gene lookup returns CDR1 PRHDT and CDR2 FYEKMQ (reference sequence). The V segment lost 3 bases and the J segment 4 bases; nucleotides outside the gene matches: 6. The CDR3 sequence is CASSLGGLAPKNIQYF. Written as DNA, the CDR3 is TGTGCCAGCAGCTTGGGGGGACTAGCGCCGAAAAACATTCAGTACTTC.

This clonotype was recorded a few times. V is TRBV10-3 and J is TRBJ2-7, with 7 bases matching TRBD1. The CDR3 consists of 13 residues. With V trimmed by 6 bases and J by 3 bases, 5 bases remained unmatched. The germline V gene encodes CDR1 ENHRY and CDR2 SYGVKD. CDR3 DNA sequence: TGTGCCATCAGAAGACAGGGCGGCTACGAGCAGTACGTC. This translates into CAIRRQGGYEQYV.

The chain joins TRBV18 to TRBJ1-5; a possible D gene is TRBD1 (5 bases). V lost 5 bases, J lost 5 bases, and 16 bases lay in between. Germline CDR1 KGHSH, CDR2 LQKENI. The CDR3 runs to 15 residues. The DNA for the CDR3 is TGTGCCAGCTCATCTAGGGACGGAAAATATCAGCCCCAGCATTTT. Residues: CASSSRDGKYQPQHF. The whole variable domain, remainder taken from reference TRBV18 and TRBJ1-5, is NAGVMQNPRHLVRRRGQEARLRCSPMKGHSHVYWYRQLPEEGLKFMVYLQKENIIDESGMPKERFSAEFPKEGPSILRIQQVVRGDSAAYFCASSSRDGKYQPQHFGDGTRLSIL.

This clonotype has a handful of counts. The chain employs TRBV19 and TRBJ2-3, with TRBD2 matching over 8 bases. This CDR3 has 15 amino acids. Per the germline V gene, CDR1 is LNHDA and CDR2 is SQIVND (reference sequence). Trimming cost V 7 bases and J 3 bases; bases outside gene matches: 9. CDR3 coding DNA: TGTGCCAGTACCGTCGGGACTAGTCGTACAGATACGCAGTATTTT. Amino acid sequence: CASTVGTSRTDTQYF.

V and J are TRBV5-6 and TRBJ2-7; D is possibly TRBD1 (5 bases). Germline loops: CDR1 SGHDT, CDR2 YYEEEE. Deletions cut 5 bases from V and 2 bases from J, with 11 bases between. The CDR3 spans 13 residues. CDR3 sequence (DNA): TGTGCCAGCAGTTATACAGGCGCCTACGAGCAGTACGTC. It yields the protein CASSYTGAYEQYV.

The rearrangement uses TRBV9 and TRBJ2-1; D gene uncertain. V shed 0 bases and J shed 8 bases, with 15 bases lying between them. Per germline, CDR1 SGDLS and CDR2 YYNGEE. The CDR3 length is 15 residues. CDR3 bases: TGTGCCAGCAGCGTAGACGCCACCTCGGGCGATGAGCAGTTCTTC. Translated, it gives CASSVDATSGDEQFF.